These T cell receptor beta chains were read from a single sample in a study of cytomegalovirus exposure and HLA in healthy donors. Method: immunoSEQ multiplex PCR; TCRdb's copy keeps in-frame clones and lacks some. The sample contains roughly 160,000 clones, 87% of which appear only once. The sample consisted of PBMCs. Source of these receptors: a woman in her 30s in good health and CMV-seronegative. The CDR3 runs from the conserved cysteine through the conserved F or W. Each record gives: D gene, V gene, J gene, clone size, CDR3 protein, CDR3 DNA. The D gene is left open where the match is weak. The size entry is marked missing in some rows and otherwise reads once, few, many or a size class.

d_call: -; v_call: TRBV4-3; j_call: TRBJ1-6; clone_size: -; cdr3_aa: CASSQDGLLNSPLHF; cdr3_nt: TGCGCCAGCAGCCAAGATGGACTACTAAATTCACCCCTCCACTTT
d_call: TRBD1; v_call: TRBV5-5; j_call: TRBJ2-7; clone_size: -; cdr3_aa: CASSSGTGIYEQYF; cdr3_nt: TGTGCCAGCAGCTCCGGGACAGGGATTTACGAGCAGTACTTC
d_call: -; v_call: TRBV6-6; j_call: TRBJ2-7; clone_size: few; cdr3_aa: CASRPGEGVVPYEQYF; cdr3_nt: TGTGCCAGCAGACCCGGCGAGGGGGTCGTGCCCTACGAGCAGTACTTC
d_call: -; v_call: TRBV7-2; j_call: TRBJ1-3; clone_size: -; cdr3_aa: CASSSGQPGVSGNTIYF; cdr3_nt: TGTGCCAGCAGCTCCGGCCAACCGGGGGTCTCTGGAAACACCATATATTTT
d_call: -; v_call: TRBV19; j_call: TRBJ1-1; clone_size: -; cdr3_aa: CASSKLLSLTEAFF; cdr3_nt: TGTGCCAGTAGTAAGCTTCTGTCCCTTACTGAAGCTTTCTTT
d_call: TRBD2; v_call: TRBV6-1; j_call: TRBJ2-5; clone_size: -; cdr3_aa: CASSDWGGVTQETQYF; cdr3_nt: TGTGCCAGCAGTGACTGGGGGGGGGTTACACAAGAGACCCAGTACTTC
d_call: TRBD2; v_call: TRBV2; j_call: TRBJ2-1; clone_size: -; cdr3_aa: CAGTQAGAPYNEQFF; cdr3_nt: TGTGCCGGGACCCAGGCGGGAGCGCCCTACAATGAGCAGTTCTTC
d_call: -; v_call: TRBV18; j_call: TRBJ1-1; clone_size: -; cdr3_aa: CASSPGGQGRANTEAFF; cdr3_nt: TGTGCCAGCTCACCAGGCGGGCAGGGGAGGGCGAACACTGAAGCTTTCTTT
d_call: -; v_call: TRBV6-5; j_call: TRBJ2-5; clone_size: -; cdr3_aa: CASMRAGGETQYF; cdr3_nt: TGTGCCAGCATGAGAGCAGGGGGGGAGACCCAGTACTTC
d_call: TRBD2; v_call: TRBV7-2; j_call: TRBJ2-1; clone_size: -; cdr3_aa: CASSLVAGGYNEQFF; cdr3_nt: TGTGCCAGCAGCTTAGTAGCGGGAGGGTACAATGAGCAGTTCTTC
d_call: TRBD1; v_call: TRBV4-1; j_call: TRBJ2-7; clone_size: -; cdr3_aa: CASSQGTGQGTYEQYF; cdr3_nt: TGCGCCAGCAGCCAAGGTACGGGACAGGGTACCTACGAGCAGTACTTC
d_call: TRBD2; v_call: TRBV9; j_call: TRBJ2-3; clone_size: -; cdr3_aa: CASSVGSSGRTDTQYF; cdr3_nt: TGTGCCAGCAGCGTAGGAAGTAGCGGGAGGACAGATACGCAGTATTTT
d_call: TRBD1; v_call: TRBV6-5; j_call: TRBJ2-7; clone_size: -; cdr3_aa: CASSSGGTGGYEQYF; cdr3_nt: TGTGCCAGCAGTTCTGGGGGGACAGGTGGCTACGAGCAGTACTTC
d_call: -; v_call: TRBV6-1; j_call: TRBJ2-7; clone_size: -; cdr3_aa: CASSLTGKGQGEQYF; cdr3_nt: TGTGCCAGCAGTCTAACAGGGAAAGGGCAAGGCGAGCAGTACTTC
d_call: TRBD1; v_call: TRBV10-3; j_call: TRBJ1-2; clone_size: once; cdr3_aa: CAIRGTETNYGYTF; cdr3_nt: TGTGCCATCAGGGGGACAGAGACTAACTATGGCTACACCTTC
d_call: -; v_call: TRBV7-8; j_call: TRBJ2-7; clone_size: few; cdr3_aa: CASSPGRNSYEQYF; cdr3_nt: TGTGCCAGCAGCCCCGGTCGCAATTCCTACGAGCAGTACTTC
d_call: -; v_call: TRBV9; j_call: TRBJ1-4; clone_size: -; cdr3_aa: CASSVTTGFANEKLFF; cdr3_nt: TGTGCCAGCAGCGTCACCACAGGGTTTGCTAATGAAAAACTGTTTTTT
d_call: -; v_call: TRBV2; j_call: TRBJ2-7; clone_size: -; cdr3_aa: CATGGGEQYF; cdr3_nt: TGTGCCACCGGGGGAGGCGAGCAGTACTTC
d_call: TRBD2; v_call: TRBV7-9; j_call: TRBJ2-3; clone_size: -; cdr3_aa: CASSSQRTSGGRTDTQYF; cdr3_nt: TGTGCCAGCAGCTCGCAACGGACTAGCGGGGGCCGCACAGATACGCAGTATTTT
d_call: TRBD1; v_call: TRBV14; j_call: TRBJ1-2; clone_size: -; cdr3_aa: CASSRTGRKGYTF; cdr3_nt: TGTGCCAGCAGCCGGACAGGGAGGAAAGGCTACACCTTC
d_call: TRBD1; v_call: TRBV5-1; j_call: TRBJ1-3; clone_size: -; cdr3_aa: CASSTGQGSTVGNTIYF; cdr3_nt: TGCGCCAGCAGCACCGGACAGGGAAGCACCGTTGGAAACACCATATATTTT
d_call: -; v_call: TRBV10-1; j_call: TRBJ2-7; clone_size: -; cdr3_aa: CASSESKTSIWQQYF; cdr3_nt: TGCGCCAGCAGTGAGTCGAAAACTAGTATTTGGCAACAGTACTTC
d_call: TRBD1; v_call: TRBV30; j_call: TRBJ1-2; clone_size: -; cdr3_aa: CAKGGSYGYTF; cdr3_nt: TGTGCTAAAGGGGGCTCGTACGGCTACACCTTC
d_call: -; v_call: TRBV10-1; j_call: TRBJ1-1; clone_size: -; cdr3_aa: CASSESAVMNTEAFF; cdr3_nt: TGCGCCAGCAGTGAGTCGGCGGTAATGAACACTGAAGCTTTCTTT
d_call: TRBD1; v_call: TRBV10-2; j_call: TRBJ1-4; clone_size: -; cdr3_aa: CASQRAGGLEKLFF; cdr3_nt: TGCGCCAGCCAGAGGGCAGGGGGGCTGGAAAAACTGTTTTTT
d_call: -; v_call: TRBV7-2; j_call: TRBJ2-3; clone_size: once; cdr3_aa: CASSLSGTHTDTQYF; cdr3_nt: TGTGCCAGCAGCTTGTCCGGGACACATACAGATACGCAGTATTTT
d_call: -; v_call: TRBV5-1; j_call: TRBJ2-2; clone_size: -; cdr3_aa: CASSLPSANTGELFF; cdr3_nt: TGCGCCAGCAGCCTACCCTCCGCGAACACCGGGGAGCTGTTTTTT
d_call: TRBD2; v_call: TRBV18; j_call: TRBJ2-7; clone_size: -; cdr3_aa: CASSPTSGSYEQYF; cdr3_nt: TGTGCCAGCTCACCGACTAGCGGTTCCTACGAGCAGTACTTC
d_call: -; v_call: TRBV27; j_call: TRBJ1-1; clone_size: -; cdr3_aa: CASSQQGTNTEAFF; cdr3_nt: TGTGCCAGCAGTCAACAGGGCACGAACACTGAAGCTTTCTTT
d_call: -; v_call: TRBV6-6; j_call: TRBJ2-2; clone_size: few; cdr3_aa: CASRLTSTGELFF; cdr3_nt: TGTGCCAGCAGGCTCACCAGCACCGGGGAGCTGTTTTTT
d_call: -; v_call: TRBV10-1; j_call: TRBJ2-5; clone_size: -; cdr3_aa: CASSGSPGGGEETQYF; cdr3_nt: TGCGCCAGCAGTGGCTCCCCGGGTGGGGGCGAGGAGACCCAGTACTTC
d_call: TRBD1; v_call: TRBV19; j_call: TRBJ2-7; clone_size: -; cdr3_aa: CASSTRQGFYEQYF; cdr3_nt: TGTGCCAGTAGTACCCGACAGGGATTCTACGAGCAGTACTTC
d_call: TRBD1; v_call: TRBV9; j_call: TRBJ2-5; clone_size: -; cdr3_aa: CASSVGDRGHETQYF; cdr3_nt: TGTGCCAGCAGCGTAGGGGACAGGGGGCACGAGACCCAGTACTTC
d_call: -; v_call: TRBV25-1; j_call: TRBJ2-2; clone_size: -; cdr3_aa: CASSEVERATGELFF; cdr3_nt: TGTGCCAGCAGTGAGGTTGAGAGGGCTACCGGGGAGCTGTTTTTT
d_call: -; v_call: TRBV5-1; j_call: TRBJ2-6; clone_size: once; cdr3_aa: CASTKQGAGANVLTF; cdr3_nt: TGCGCCAGCACAAAACAGGGCGCCGGGGCCAACGTCCTGACTTTC
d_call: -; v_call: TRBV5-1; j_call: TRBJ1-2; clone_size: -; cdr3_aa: CASSRSSGTIYGYTF; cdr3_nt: TGCGCCAGCAGCCGCTCGTCTGGGACAATCTATGGCTACACCTTC
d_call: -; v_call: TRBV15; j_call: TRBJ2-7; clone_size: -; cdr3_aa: CATSRADGQPYEQYF; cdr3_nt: TGTGCCACCAGCAGGGCCGATGGGCAGCCATACGAGCAGTACTTC
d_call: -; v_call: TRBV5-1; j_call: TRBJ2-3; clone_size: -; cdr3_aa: CASSLVPGGTDTQYF; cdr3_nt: TGCGCCAGCAGCTTGGTTCCCGGAGGAACAGATACGCAGTATTTT
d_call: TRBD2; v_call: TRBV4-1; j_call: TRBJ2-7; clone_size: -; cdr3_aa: CASSPGTSGPKSPYEQYF; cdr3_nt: TGCGCCAGCAGCCCCGGGACTAGCGGTCCTAAGTCCCCCTACGAGCAGTACTTC
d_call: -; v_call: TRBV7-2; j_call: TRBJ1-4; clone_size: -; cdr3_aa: CASSAYRARDNEKLFF; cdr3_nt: TGTGCCAGCAGCGCGTACAGGGCCCGGGATAATGAAAAACTGTTTTTT
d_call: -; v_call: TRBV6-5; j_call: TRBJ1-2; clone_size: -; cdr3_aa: CASRQGIYGYTF; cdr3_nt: TGTGCCAGCAGACAGGGTATCTATGGCTACACCTTC
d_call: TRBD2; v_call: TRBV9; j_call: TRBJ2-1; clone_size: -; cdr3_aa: CASSQTGLAGVEREGEQFF; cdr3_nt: TGTGCCAGCAGCCAAACGGGACTAGCGGGCGTTGAACGTGAGGGTGAGCAGTTCTTC